The 4 T cell receptor beta chains listed next were all sequenced from one sample in a study of OX40 agonist ivuxolimab in advanced cancers. TCRdb keeps only in-frame clones here, not all; method: immunoSEQ multiplex PCR. The profile shows roughly 38,000 clones, over 80% of them singletons. Sample: CD4+ or CD8+ T cells sorted from blood, taken in a trial of the OX40 agonist ivuxolimab. The receptors stem from an adult with an advanced solid tumor such as melanoma, head and neck, liver or kidney cancer.

V gene TRBV27 combines with J gene TRBJ1-5; D unresolved. Trimming took 2 bases from V and 5 from J, leaving 10 bases between them. Germline V gene data show CDR1 as MNHEY and CDR2 as SMNVEV (reference sequence). The length of the CDR3 is 14 residues. The CDR3: CASSLEVGYQPQHF. CDR3 bases: TGTGCCAGCAGTTTAGAGGTAGGCTATCAGCCCCAGCATTTT.

This rearrangement joins TRBV7-8 to TRBJ2-3; weak D call: TRBD1 (5 bases). V was pared by 2 bases and J by 7 bases, with 13 bases between. This CDR3 is 14 amino acids long. CDR1 and CDR2 (germline): SGHVS, FQNEAQ. The DNA for the CDR3 is TGTGCCAGCAGCTTAAGCCAGGGTGTGAATACGCAGTATTTT. Protein sequence: CASSLSQGVNTQYF.

V gene TRBV7-3 combines with J gene TRBJ1-1; D might be TRBD1 (6 bases). The CDR3 is 14 residues long. The V gene lost 5 bases and the J gene lost 1 base, with 11 bases spanning the gap. The germline V gene encodes CDR1 SGHTA and CDR2 FQGTGA. The CDR3 loop reads CASSPGRGNTEAFF. In nucleotides, the CDR3 is TGTGCCAGCAGCCCTGGCAGGGGGAACACTGAAGCTTTCTTT. Filled out from reference TRBV7-3 and TRBJ1-1, the complete variable domain reads GAGVSQTPSNKVTEKGKYVELRCDPISGHTALYWYRQSLGQGPEFLIYFQGTGAADDSGLPNDRFFAVRPEGSVSTLKIQRTERGDSAVYLCASSPGRGNTEAFFGQGTRLTVV.

CDR3 nucleotide sequence: TGTGCCAGTAGAAGAGCGGATGGCACAGATACGCAGTATTTT. It codes for CASRRADGTDTQYF. The J gene is TRBJ2-3, the V gene TRBV19; maybe TRBD2 (5 bases). The CDR3 spans 14 residues. From germline, CDR1 is LNHDA and CDR2 SQIVND (reference sequence). Trimming cost V 6 bases and J 1 base, with 11 bases left between them.